The source of this TCR beta chain is a study of blood T cell repertoires in COVID-19. Across the whole study: Acute-phase and convalescent COVID-19 samples originated in the United States, Italy and Spain. From T cells, B-cell-depleted T cells, or PBMCs came the material, which was cDNA or gDNA.

Per the study methods: Amplification of reference gene primers was used by the study to estimate nucleated cell counts. Assay: immunoSEQ multiplex PCR; the TCRdb copy retains only in-frame clones and omits some. The D gene and trimming were derived from the DNA, and the V and J assignments and clone size from that table. The sample shows around 130,000 clones, 75% to 85% of them seen only once. The CDR3 totals 14 residues. The V end lost 4 bases, the J end lost 2 bases, and 13 bases lay between the germline ends. Germline V CDR1 and CDR2: SGHRS, YFSETQ. The sequenced sample was peripheral blood. The receptor's source is a man older than 75 with acute or convalescent COVID-19. The rearrangement joins TRBV5-1 to TRBJ2-7; D is perhaps TRBD1 (7 bases). The CDR3 nucleotides read TGCGCCAGCAGCCCGGGGGACAGAGCCTACGAGCAGTACTTC. Protein: CASSPGDRAYEQYF.